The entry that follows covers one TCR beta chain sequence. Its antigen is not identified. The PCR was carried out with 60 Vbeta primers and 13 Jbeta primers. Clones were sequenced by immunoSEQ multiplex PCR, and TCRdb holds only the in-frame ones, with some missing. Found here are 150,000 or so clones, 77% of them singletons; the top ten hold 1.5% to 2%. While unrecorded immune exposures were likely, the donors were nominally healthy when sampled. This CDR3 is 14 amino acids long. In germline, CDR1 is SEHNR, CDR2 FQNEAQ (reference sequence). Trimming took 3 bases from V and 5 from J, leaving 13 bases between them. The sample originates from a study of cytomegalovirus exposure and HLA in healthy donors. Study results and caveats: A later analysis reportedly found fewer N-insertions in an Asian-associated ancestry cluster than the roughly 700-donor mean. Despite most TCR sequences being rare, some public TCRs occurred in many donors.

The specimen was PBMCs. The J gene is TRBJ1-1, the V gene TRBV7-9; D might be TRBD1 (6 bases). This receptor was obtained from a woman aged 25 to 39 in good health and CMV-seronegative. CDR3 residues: CASSLAGASTEAFF. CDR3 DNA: TGTGCCAGCAGCTTGGCAGGGGCGTCGACTGAAGCTTTCTTT.